A selection of T cell receptor beta chains follows, all from one sample in a study of post-analysis software for immune sequencing data. TCRdb reprocessed the PCR reads with MiXCR, giving one entry per CDR3 protein. The table records fewer than 700,000 distinct CDR3 sequences, 44% of them present only once. The sample taken for sequencing was blood. These receptors were taken from a girl aged 10-17 years with multiple sclerosis. The CDR3 runs from the conserved cysteine through the conserved F or W. The D gene is left open where the match is weak. Size tells how often a clone was seen (once, few, many) or the class of an expanded clone, and some rows leave it out.

D	V	J	size	DNA	CDR3
NA	TRBV7-3	TRBJ1-1	NA	TGTGCCAGCAGCTCTACCGGGACACTAACCGAAGCTTTCTTT	CASSSTGTLTEAFF
TRBD2	TRBV9	TRBJ2-7	NA	TGTGCCAGCAGCGTACGGTCAGCGGGGGCCTACAATGAGCAGTACTTC	CASSVRSAGAYNEQYF
TRBD1	TRBV12-3/TRBV12-4	TRBJ1-2	few	TGTGCCAGCAGACAACAGGGGGCGGATAACTATGGCTACACCTTC	CASRQQGADNYGYTF
NA	TRBV14	TRBJ1-2	few	TGTGCCAGCAGCCAAAGAGGTGACAGCCGCTATGGCTACACCTTC	CASSQRGDSRYGYTF
TRBD2	TRBV20-1	TRBJ2-5	few	TGCAGTGCTACACGGGACTTCGGACTAGCCCATGAACAAGAGACCCAGTACTTC	CSATRDFGLAHEQETQYF
NA	TRBV5-1	TRBJ1-1	NA	TGCGCCAGCAGCCCCTTGGACTGGAACACTGAAGCTTTCTTT	CASSPLDWNTEAFF
NA	TRBV24-1	TRBJ2-1	NA	TGTGCCACCAGTGATCTAGCAGGTAATAACAATGAGCAGTTCTTC	CATSDLAGNNNEQFF
NA	TRBV21-1	TRBJ2-2	few	TGTGCCAGCAGCAAAACGGGACAGGGCCCCACCGGGGAGCTGTTTTTT	CASSKTGQGPTGELFF
NA	TRBV7-8	TRBJ1-2	NA	TGTGCCAGCAGCTTAGAAGGGAGCCCCTATGGCTACACCTTC	CASSLEGSPYGYTF
TRBD2	TRBV5-1	TRBJ2-1	NA	TGCGCCAGCAGCTTAGCGGGACGGTTAGGCAATGAGCAGTTCTTC	CASSLAGRLGNEQFF
TRBD1	TRBV4-1	TRBJ1-4	NA	TGCGCCAGCAGCCACAGACAGGGACGCTGGACTAATGAAAAACTGTTTTTT	CASSHRQGRWTNEKLFF
NA	TRBV10-3	TRBJ2-1	NA	TGTGCCATCAGTGAGCCTCCTCGGAATGAGCAGTTCTTC	CAISEPPRNEQFF
TRBD1	TRBV5-1	TRBJ2-1	NA	TGCGCCAGCAGCTCGGCCCTTTCGGGACAGCCCGATGAGCAGTTCTTC	CASSSALSGQPDEQFF
NA	TRBV6-1	TRBJ2-1	few	TGTGCCAGCAGTGCGACGGAGGGATCCTACAATGAGCAGTTCTTC	CASSATEGSYNEQFF
NA	TRBV7-9	TRBJ2-7	few	TGTGCCAGCAGCTTAGATGGCTCCGATGGGTACGAGCAGTACTTC	CASSLDGSDGYEQYF
NA	TRBV20-1	TRBJ2-7	NA	TGCAGTGCTAGCCATAGCTCCTACAATGAGCAGTACTTC	CSASHSSYNEQYF
NA	TRBV4-1	TRBJ1-2	NA	TGCGCCAGCAGCCAATCTCTAGCGTGGGCAGAGTATGGCTACACCTTC	CASSQSLAWAEYGYTF
TRBD1	TRBV7-2	TRBJ2-7	NA	TGTGCCAGCAACTTAGAGGGCATGGGGACAGGGCCGCACGAGCAGTACTTC	CASNLEGMGTGPHEQYF
NA	TRBV20-1	TRBJ2-7	few	TGCAGTGCTGCCCCACCCTCGGTCTACGAGCAGTACTTC	CSAAPPSVYEQYF
NA	TRBV7-6	TRBJ1-5	once	TGTGCCAGCAGCCAAGGGCGTGGCAATCAGCCCCAGCATTTT	CASSQGRGNQPQHF
TRBD2	TRBV5-1	TRBJ2-3	NA	TGCGCCAGCAGGGACCTAGCGGGGGGGAACACAGATACGCAGTATTTT	CASRDLAGGNTDTQYF
TRBD1	TRBV29-1	TRBJ2-3	NA	TGCAGCGTCACGGGTAGACAGGGGAAGTCAGATACGCAGTATTTT	CSVTGRQGKSDTQYF
NA	TRBV27	TRBJ1-1	NA	TGCGCCAGCCGTCTGACAGACACTGAAGCTTTCTTT	CASRLTDTEAFF
TRBD2	TRBV7-6	TRBJ2-1	NA	TGTGCCAGCAGCTTAGCTAGCGGGAGTAACAATGAGCAGTTCTTC	CASSLASGSNNEQFF
TRBD1	TRBV10-3	TRBJ2-3	NA	TGTGCCATCAGTCGGGACAGGGATGCAGATACGCAGTATTTT	CAISRDRDADTQYF
NA	TRBV6-6	TRBJ1-6	NA	TGTGCCAGCAGTTACAACGGCCCTATTGGGTCACCCCTCCACTTT	CASSYNGPIGSPLHF
TRBD2	TRBV6-1	TRBJ2-7	NA	TGTGCCAGCACCGGACTAGCGGGAGACGAGCAGTACTTC	CASTGLAGDEQYF
NA	TRBV5-5	TRBJ2-1	few	TGTGCCAGCAGCTCACACGCGCCCAGGCAGGGATTCTACAATGAGCAGTTCTTC	CASSSHAPRQGFYNEQFF
NA	TRBV7-2	TRBJ2-6	few	TGTGCCAGCAGCCCCTCCGACGGGGCCAACGTCCTGACTTTC	CASSPSDGANVLTF
TRBD2	TRBV6-6	TRBJ2-7	few	TGTGCCAGCAGTTTTGGCGTTCAGCGGGAGTTGGACGAGCAGTACTTC	CASSFGVQRELDEQYF
TRBD2	TRBV28	TRBJ2-5	NA	TGTGCCAGCAGTTCACCCAGCGGGGGTCAAGAGACCCAGTACTTC	CASSSPSGGQETQYF
NA	TRBV5-5	TRBJ1-1	NA	TGTGCCAGCAGCTTGGAAACGAGCACTGAAGCTTTCTTT	CASSLETSTEAFF
TRBD2	TRBV7-9	TRBJ2-5	few	TGTGCCAGCAGCAACTTAGCGGGAGGGGCGAAGACCCAGTACTTC	CASSNLAGGAKTQYF
TRBD2	TRBV6-4	TRBJ2-1	few	TGTGCCAGCGGTGGACGGGAGGGCTCCTACAATGAGCAGTTCTTC	CASGGREGSYNEQFF
NA	TRBV5-1	TRBJ2-5	NA	TGCGCCAGCAGCTTGGCCGTGTCAGGGGGAGGAGACAATGAGCAGTACTTC	CASSLAVSGGGDNEQYF
NA	TRBV20-1	TRBJ1-2	few	TGCAGCCTAGAGGGGAATGGCTACACCTTC	CSLEGNGYTF
TRBD2	TRBV15	TRBJ2-3	NA	TGTGCCACCAGCCGGGGGGGCGAGGGAGATACGCAGTATTTT	CATSRGGEGDTQYF